The rows below give T cell receptor beta chains drawn from one sample of a study of cytomegalovirus exposure and HLA in healthy donors. Measured with immunoSEQ multiplex PCR; TCRdb has only the in-frame clones, and not every one. Of 75,000 to 90,000 clones listed, roughly 77% are singletons. Material for sequencing was PBMCs. These receptors were obtained from a man aged 55 to 70 in good health and CMV-seronegative. The CDR3 runs from the conserved cysteine through the conserved F or W. A D gene is named only where the DNA matches it firmly. The size field is filled for only some rows; it gives once, few, many or a size class.

j_gene: TRBJ2-2; d_gene: -; v_gene: TRBV4-2; abundance: -; CDR3nt: TGTGCCAGCAGCCACGTTGGCGGCGGGTCGAACACCGGGGAGCTGTTTTTT; CDR3aa: CASSHVGGGSNTGELFF
j_gene: TRBJ2-2; d_gene: TRBD2; v_gene: TRBV2; abundance: once; CDR3nt: TGTGCCAGCAGTTTAGCGGGGAGAGCCACCGGGGAGCTGTTTTTT; CDR3aa: CASSLAGRATGELFF
j_gene: TRBJ2-1; d_gene: TRBD1; v_gene: TRBV5-6; abundance: -; CDR3nt: TGTGCCAGCAGCTGGGGGACAGGGTTAGGTGAGCAGTTCTTC; CDR3aa: CASSWGTGLGEQFF
j_gene: TRBJ2-5; d_gene: -; v_gene: TRBV29-1; abundance: -; CDR3nt: TGCAGCGTTGAAGAAGCGGAGACCCAGTACTTC; CDR3aa: CSVEEAETQYF
j_gene: TRBJ2-5; d_gene: -; v_gene: TRBV6-5; abundance: -; CDR3nt: TGTGCCAGCAGTTGGCTAGCTCAAGAGACCCAGTACTTC; CDR3aa: CASSWLAQETQYF
j_gene: TRBJ2-7; d_gene: -; v_gene: TRBV6-5; abundance: -; CDR3nt: TGTGCCAGCAGCCACCCGGCAGACTGCTCCTACGAGCAGTACTTC; CDR3aa: CASSHPADCSYEQYF
j_gene: TRBJ1-4; d_gene: -; v_gene: TRBV11-2; abundance: -; CDR3nt: TGTGCCAGCAGCTTAGATCCCAGAGCGGCCTGGGAAAAACTGTTTTTT; CDR3aa: CASSLDPRAAWEKLFF
j_gene: TRBJ2-5; d_gene: -; v_gene: TRBV5-1; abundance: -; CDR3nt: TGCGCCAGCAGCAGTCAGGGGGGCCAAGAGACCCAGTACTTC; CDR3aa: CASSSQGGQETQYF
j_gene: TRBJ2-1; d_gene: -; v_gene: TRBV27; abundance: -; CDR3nt: TGTGCCAGCAGTTTATCCTCAGGGATTGAGCAGTTCTTC; CDR3aa: CASSLSSGIEQFF
j_gene: TRBJ2-3; d_gene: TRBD2; v_gene: TRBV11-2; abundance: -; CDR3nt: TGTGCCAGCAGCTTCAGACTAGCGGGGGGAGATACGCAGTATTTT; CDR3aa: CASSFRLAGGDTQYF
j_gene: TRBJ1-1; d_gene: -; v_gene: TRBV5-6; abundance: -; CDR3nt: TGTGCCAGCAGTCTGACCCGGGGTCCCCTGAACACTGAAGCTTTCTTT; CDR3aa: CASSLTRGPLNTEAFF
j_gene: TRBJ1-5; d_gene: TRBD1; v_gene: TRBV7-8; abundance: -; CDR3nt: TGTGCCAGCAGCCCCGATGGGACAGGGGGGCGCAATCAGCCCCAGCATTTT; CDR3aa: CASSPDGTGGRNQPQHF
j_gene: TRBJ2-1; d_gene: TRBD2; v_gene: TRBV4-1; abundance: few; CDR3nt: TGCGCCAGCAGCCAAGATTGGGTAGCGGGGACCTACAATGAGCAGTTCTTC; CDR3aa: CASSQDWVAGTYNEQFF
j_gene: TRBJ2-7; d_gene: -; v_gene: TRBV21-1; abundance: few; CDR3nt: TGTGCCAGCAGCAAATTGCCCAGCGGAACCGCCTACGAGCAGTACTTC; CDR3aa: CASSKLPSGTAYEQYF
j_gene: TRBJ2-5; d_gene: TRBD1; v_gene: TRBV15; abundance: -; CDR3nt: TGTGCCACCAGCCCCGGCAGGGGGCTGTACCAAGAGACCCAGTACTTC; CDR3aa: CATSPGRGLYQETQYF
j_gene: TRBJ1-2; d_gene: -; v_gene: TRBV4-2; abundance: few; CDR3nt: TGTGCCAGCAGCCAAGATTGGCAGGGCACGATCGGCTACACCTTC; CDR3aa: CASSQDWQGTIGYTF
j_gene: TRBJ2-3; d_gene: TRBD2; v_gene: TRBV11-2; abundance: -; CDR3nt: TGTGCCAGCAGCTCACCTCTAGCGGGGGTCACAGATACGCAGTATTTT; CDR3aa: CASSSPLAGVTDTQYF
j_gene: TRBJ1-2; d_gene: -; v_gene: TRBV7-7; abundance: -; CDR3nt: TGTGCCAGCATCCCCCGGGGGGGGTTGGCCTATGGCTACACCTTC; CDR3aa: CASIPRGGLAYGYTF
j_gene: TRBJ1-1; d_gene: -; v_gene: TRBV6-5; abundance: -; CDR3nt: TGTGCCAGCAGTTATCGGGGGGCGGCCACTGAAGCTTTCTTT; CDR3aa: CASSYRGAATEAFF
j_gene: TRBJ2-1; d_gene: -; v_gene: TRBV10-2; abundance: once; CDR3nt: TGCGCCGCGGGGAGGTCACCCAATGAGCAGTTCTTC; CDR3aa: CAAGRSPNEQFF
j_gene: TRBJ1-1; d_gene: -; v_gene: TRBV5-1; abundance: -; CDR3nt: TGCGCCAGCAGCTTGGGCAGGGGGAACACTGAAGCTTTCTTT; CDR3aa: CASSLGRGNTEAFF
j_gene: TRBJ1-1; d_gene: -; v_gene: TRBV2; abundance: -; CDR3nt: TGTGCCAGCAGTCCAGAAAGGAACACTGAAGCTTTCTTT; CDR3aa: CASSPERNTEAFF
j_gene: TRBJ1-5; d_gene: -; v_gene: TRBV4-2; abundance: -; CDR3nt: TGTGCCAGCAGCCAAGACTATATCGGTCAGCCCCAGCATTTT; CDR3aa: CASSQDYIGQPQHF
j_gene: TRBJ2-3; d_gene: TRBD2; v_gene: TRBV7-3; abundance: -; CDR3nt: TGTGCCAGCAGCCGACTAGCGGGGGACACAGATACGCAGTATTTT; CDR3aa: CASSRLAGDTDTQYF
j_gene: TRBJ1-1; d_gene: TRBD1; v_gene: TRBV14; abundance: medium-sized; CDR3nt: TGTGCCAGCAGCGCACAGGGGGCGTTGGGCACTGAAGCTTTCTTT; CDR3aa: CASSAQGALGTEAFF
j_gene: TRBJ1-2; d_gene: -; v_gene: TRBV5-1; abundance: -; CDR3nt: TGCGCCAGCAGCCCCGGGGGGGGCGGCTATGGCTACACCTTC; CDR3aa: CASSPGGGGYGYTF
j_gene: TRBJ1-4; d_gene: -; v_gene: TRBV7-6; abundance: -; CDR3nt: TGTGCCAGCAGCTTCCCCCCACAGGGCTTCGGGGAAAAACTGTTTTTT; CDR3aa: CASSFPPQGFGEKLFF